The rows below give T cell receptor beta chains drawn from one sample of a study of shared clonotypes between healthy human individuals. TCRdb's table, derived via immunoSEQ multiplex PCR, lists solely in-frame clones and lacks some. The table shows 2 million to 2.5 million clones, with 93% occurring only once. The sample taken for sequencing was naive CD4+ T cells from PBMCs. All receptors come from a man younger than 35 in good health. Some clones in this sample may be carry-over from other donors' samples. CDR3s include the opening cysteine and the closing phenylalanine or tryptophan. A D gene is named only where the DNA matches it firmly. Not all rows give a size; the values are once, few, many and, for expanded clones, a class.

>TRBJ2-7|NA|NA|TRBV7-9
CASSTSQAHYEQYF
TGTGCCAGCAGTACCTCTCAAGCCCACTACGAGCAGTACTTC
>TRBJ2-3|TRBD2|NA|TRBV7-9
CASSYPTSGNTDTQYF
TGTGCCAGCAGCTACCCGACTAGCGGCAACACAGATACGCAGTATTTT
>TRBJ1-2|NA|once|TRBV6-1
CASSETGQNYGYTF
TGTGCCAGCAGTGAAACGGGACAAAACTATGGCTACACCTTC
>TRBJ2-3|TRBD1|NA|TRBV25-1
CASSEGQGRTDTQYF
TGTGCCAGCAGTGAAGGACAGGGGAGGACAGATACGCAGTATTTT
>TRBJ2-1|NA|NA|TRBV10-3
CAISRTGRDNEQFF
TGTGCCATCAGTCGGACAGGGAGGGACAATGAGCAGTTCTTC
>TRBJ2-1|NA|NA|TRBV7-3
CASSLGDEQFF
TGTGCCAGCAGCTTGGGCGATGAGCAGTTCTTC
>TRBJ2-7|TRBD2|NA|TRBV5-1
CASSLGPILATYEQYF
TGCGCCAGCAGCTTGGGACCCATACTAGCGACCTACGAGCAGTACTTC
>TRBJ2-7|NA|NA|TRBV11-2
CASSFSRGSYEQYF
TGTGCCAGCAGCTTTTCCAGGGGCTCCTACGAGCAGTACTTC
>TRBJ1-5|NA|once|TRBV28
CASSSHGGLGQPQHF
TGTGCCAGCAGTTCCCATGGGGGGTTAGGTCAGCCCCAGCATTTT
>TRBJ2-7|TRBD2|NA|TRBV5-4
CASSKRGGTYEQYF
TGTGCCAGCAGCAAACGGGGGGGAACCTACGAGCAGTACTTC
>TRBJ2-5|TRBD2|NA|TRBV25-1
CASSGRTSGQETQYF
TGTGCCAGCAGTGGGAGGACTAGCGGGCAAGAGACCCAGTACTTC
>TRBJ1-1|NA|few|TRBV29-1
CSGLRGPEAFF
TGCAGCGGTCTCCGGGGTCCTGAAGCTTTCTTT
>TRBJ2-1|NA|NA|TRBV30
CAWTPGDRVVHNEQFF
TGTGCCTGGACGCCCGGGGATCGAGTCGTCCACAATGAGCAGTTCTTC
>TRBJ1-4|NA|NA|TRBV15
CATSPGGGREKLFF
TGTGCCACCAGCCCGGGGGGCGGCCGTGAAAAACTGTTTTTT
>TRBJ2-3|NA|NA|TRBV19
CASSRAGGYVTQYF
TGTGCCAGTAGTCGAGCGGGTGGCTATGTTACGCAGTATTTT
>TRBJ1-1|NA|NA|TRBV5-1
CASSLKGGGTEAFF
TGCGCCAGCAGCTTGAAAGGTGGAGGGACTGAAGCTTTCTTT
>TRBJ2-2|TRBD2|NA|TRBV9
CASSLRTSGGNTGELFF
TGTGCCAGCAGCCTCCGGACTAGCGGGGGGAACACCGGGGAGCTGTTTTTT
>TRBJ2-7|TRBD2|NA|TRBV2
CASSLRTSGSSYEQYF
TGTGCCAGCAGCTTACGGACTAGCGGGAGCTCCTACGAGCAGTACTTC
>TRBJ2-7|NA|NA|TRBV19
CASSTRAFGGGEQYF
TGTGCCAGTAGTACGAGGGCCTTCGGAGGGGGCGAGCAGTACTTC
>TRBJ2-5|NA|NA|TRBV5-1
CASSLNSRQETQYF
TGCGCCAGCAGCTTGAACAGCCGTCAAGAGACCCAGTACTTC
>TRBJ2-7|NA|NA|TRBV5-1
CASSNMGSSYEQYF
TGCGCCAGCAGCAACATGGGTAGCTCCTACGAGCAGTACTTC
>TRBJ2-1|NA|NA|TRBV5-1
CASRKGGPNEQFF
TGCGCCAGCAGGAAAGGGGGACCCAATGAGCAGTTCTTC
>TRBJ2-4|NA|NA|TRBV18
CASSPFRQGNIQYF
TGTGCCAGCTCACCGTTTCGCCAGGGAAACATTCAGTACTTC
>TRBJ1-5|TRBD1|NA|TRBV28
CASSFPGQGIQPQHF
TGTGCCAGCAGTTTTCCTGGACAGGGCATTCAGCCCCAGCATTTT
>TRBJ2-1|TRBD2|NA|TRBV29-1
CSVGGSGSSYNEQFF
TGCAGCGTTGGGGGAAGCGGGAGCTCCTACAATGAGCAGTTCTTC
>TRBJ2-2|NA|NA|TRBV18
CASPLGRGNTGELFF
TGTGCCAGCCCCCTGGGCAGGGGGAACACCGGGGAGCTGTTTTTT
>TRBJ1-6|NA|NA|TRBV6-5
CASTQRGQSNSPLHF
TGTGCCAGCACCCAAAGAGGACAGTCGAATTCACCCCTCCACTTT
>TRBJ1-4|TRBD1|NA|TRBV7-9
CASSTRDRGRTNEKLFF
TGTGCCAGCAGCACCCGGGACAGGGGACGGACTAATGAAAAACTGTTTTTT
>TRBJ1-1|NA|NA|TRBV11-2
CASSDGVMNTEAFF
TGTGCCAGCAGCGACGGGGTAATGAACACTGAAGCTTTCTTT
>TRBJ2-1|NA|NA|TRBV11-3
CASSLEGSLAYNEQFF
TGTGCCAGCAGCTTAGAGGGCAGCCTGGCCTACAATGAGCAGTTCTTC
>TRBJ2-7|NA|NA|TRBV28
CASSFMRSSSYEQYF
TGTGCCAGCAGTTTCATGAGGTCGAGCTCCTACGAGCAGTACTTC
>TRBJ1-2|NA|NA|TRBV5-1
CASSVATGIYGYTF
TGCGCCAGCAGCGTCGCGACAGGCATCTATGGCTACACCTTC
>TRBJ2-7|TRBD2|NA|TRBV18
CASSPFVGTSGKGSYEQYF
TGTGCCAGCTCACCATTTGTTGGGACTAGCGGGAAGGGTTCCTACGAGCAGTACTTC
>TRBJ2-7|TRBD2|once|TRBV27
CASSSLLARSYEQYF
TGTGCCAGCAGTTCCCTACTAGCGCGTTCCTACGAGCAGTACTTC
>TRBJ1-6|TRBD1|NA|TRBV6-5
CASGDRALNSPLHF
TGTGCCAGCGGAGACAGGGCGCTCAATTCACCCCTCCACTTT
>TRBJ1-1|NA|few|TRBV5-1
CASSYDGGNTEAFF
TGCGCCAGCAGTTACGACGGGGGGAACACTGAAGCTTTCTTT
>TRBJ1-1|NA|NA|TRBV6-6
CASTPEGVSTEAFF
TGTGCCAGCACTCCCGAGGGGGTGAGCACTGAAGCTTTCTTT
>TRBJ1-2|NA|NA|TRBV5-1
CASSPEGSYGYTF
TGCGCCAGCAGCCCCGAGGGGTCATATGGCTACACCTTC
>TRBJ2-7|TRBD2|once|TRBV27
CASTSGLAVAPYEQYF
TGTGCCAGCACTTCGGGACTAGCGGTGGCGCCCTACGAGCAGTACTTC
>TRBJ2-7|TRBD2|NA|TRBV6-1
CASSEVAGTGQQYF
TGTGCCAGCAGTGAGGTAGCGGGAACGGGTCAGCAGTACTTC
>TRBJ2-5|NA|NA|TRBV30
CAWSVRAGVETQYF
TGTGCCTGGAGTGTACGGGCAGGCGTCGAGACCCAGTACTTC
>TRBJ1-6|TRBD1|NA|TRBV5-1
CASSQDTGGSPLHF
TGCGCCAGCAGCCAGGATACAGGGGGGTCACCCCTCCACTTT
>TRBJ1-4|NA|NA|TRBV29-1
CSVMDGNEKLFF
TGCAGCGTTATGGACGGGAATGAAAAACTGTTTTTT
>TRBJ2-3|TRBD2|NA|TRBV5-1
CASSLGLAGATDTQYF
TGCGCCAGCAGCTTGGGACTAGCGGGGGCCACAGATACGCAGTATTTT
>TRBJ2-5|NA|NA|TRBV18
CASSPRGSGVMVETQYF
TGTGCCAGCTCACCACGTGGTTCGGGGGTGATGGTAGAGACCCAGTACTTC
>TRBJ1-2|NA|once|TRBV5-4
CASSLDQGGLSGYTF
TGTGCCAGCAGCTTGGATCAGGGAGGACTTTCTGGCTACACCTTC
>TRBJ2-1|NA|NA|TRBV5-1
CASSSTDFHEQFF
TGCGCCAGCAGCTCGACAGATTTCCATGAGCAGTTCTTC
>TRBJ1-4|NA|NA|TRBV19
CASSIAAGPAYEKLFF
TGTGCCAGTAGTATTGCAGCGGGCCCGGCTTATGAAAAACTGTTTTTT
>TRBJ2-5|TRBD2|once|TRBV5-1
CASSYRLAGSQETQYF
TGCGCCAGCAGTTATAGACTAGCGGGAAGCCAAGAGACCCAGTACTTC
>TRBJ1-2|NA|NA|TRBV5-1
CASSLDGGPGVYTF
TGCGCCAGCAGCTTGGATGGGGGCCCCGGGGTATACACCTTC
>TRBJ2-2|TRBD1|NA|TRBV6-1
CASRQGRTGELFF
TGCGCCAGTAGACAGGGAAGAACCGGGGAGCTGTTTTTT
>TRBJ2-2|NA|once|TRBV7-9
CASSFTWGNTGELFF
TGTGCCAGCAGCTTTACCTGGGGGAACACCGGGGAGCTGTTTTTT